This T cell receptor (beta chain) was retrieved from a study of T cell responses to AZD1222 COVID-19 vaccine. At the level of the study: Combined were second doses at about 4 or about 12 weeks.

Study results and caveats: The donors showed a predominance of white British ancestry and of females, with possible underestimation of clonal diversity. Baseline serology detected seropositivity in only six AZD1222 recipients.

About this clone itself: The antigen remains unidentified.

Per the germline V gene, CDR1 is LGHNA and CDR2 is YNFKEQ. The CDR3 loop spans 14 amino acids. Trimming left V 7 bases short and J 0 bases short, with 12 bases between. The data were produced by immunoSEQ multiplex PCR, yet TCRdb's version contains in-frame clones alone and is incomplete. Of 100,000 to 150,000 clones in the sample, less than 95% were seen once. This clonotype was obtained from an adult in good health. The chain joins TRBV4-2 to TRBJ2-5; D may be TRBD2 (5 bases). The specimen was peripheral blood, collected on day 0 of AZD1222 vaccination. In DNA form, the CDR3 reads TGTGCCAGCACCACCCAAGCGGACCAAGAGACCCAGTACTTC. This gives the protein CASTTQADQETQYF.